This T cell receptor beta chain emerged from a study of monozygotic twins with inflammatory bowel disease. Overall study findings and caveats: Similarity of repertoires did not differ between concordant and discordant twins, possibly from limited power. Immunosuppressive treatments were not uniform, and this may have added variability to patient repertoires.

Concerning this clonotype itself: Its target is unknown.

With the 5' RACE reads reprocessed, TCRdb shows one record per CDR3 protein and no DNA. This sample's table reports fewer than 400,000 distinct CDR3 sequences. The CDR3 consists of 15 residues. The gene calls are TRBV12-3 or TRBV12-4 and TRBJ2-1; TCRdb designates TRBD1, a call that cannot be tested without DNA. Sequencing input: blood. This TCR derives from a human donor with ulcerative colitis or Crohn's disease, or a healthy co-twin of an affected twin (not recorded which). CDR3 in amino acids: CASSRGGASYNEQFF.